The 22 T cell receptor beta chains in this list originate from one sample, sequenced in a study of graft-versus-host responses after intestinal transplantation. Method: immunoSEQ multiplex PCR; TCRdb's copy keeps in-frame clones and lacks some. The sample includes around 18,000 clones, 80% to 95% of them seen just once. Specimen: PBMCs, collected 357 days after transplant. These receptors originate from a human patient who received an intestinal transplant, so some T cells may come from the graft donor.

The chain combines TRBV6-1 with TRBJ1-2, with D tentatively TRBD1 (5 bases). CDR1 is MNHNS and CDR2 is SASEGT in the germline V gene. Trimming stripped 6 bases from V and 10 bases from J, with 6 bases between. The CDR3 runs to 9 residues. CDR3: CASRGDYTF. Written as DNA, the CDR3 is TGTGCCAGCAGAGGGGACTACACCTTC.

The V and J genes are TRBV6-5 and TRBJ2-5, with 8 bases fitting TRBD1. V lost 6 bases to trimming and J lost 1 base; unmatched junction nucleotides: 4. Per the germline V gene, CDR1 is MNHEY and CDR2 is SVGAGI. The CDR3 runs 14 residues. The DNA of the CDR3 is TGTGCCAGCAGACGCGGACAGGGCCAAGAGACCCAGTACTTC. Translated: CASRRGQGQETQYF.

The chain joins TRBV15 to TRBJ2-7; 9 positions match TRBD1. Unmatched junction bases numbered 5, after V lost 1 base and J lost 1 base. The CDR3 totals 16 residues. The germline V gene encodes CDR1 LNHNV and CDR2 YYDKDF (reference sequence). DNA of the CDR3: TGTGCCACCAGCAGAGGACTCGGGACAGGGTCCTACGAGCAGTACTTC. Translated, it gives CATSRGLGTGSYEQYF. Filled out from reference TRBV15 and TRBJ2-7, the complete variable domain reads DAMVIQNPRYQVTQFGKPVTLSCSQTLNHNVMYWYQQKSSQAPKLLFHYYDKDFNNEADTPDNFQSRRPNTSFCFLDIRSPGLGDTAMYLCATSRGLGTGSYEQYFGPGTRLTVT.

The chain is built from TRBV6-5 and TRBJ1-1; D ambiguous. This CDR3 has 13 amino acids. Trimming pared 0 bases from V and 8 bases from J, leaving 10 bases between. The V gene's germline CDR1 is MNHEY and CDR2 SVGAGI. CDR3 protein: CASSYSPFREAFF. The CDR3 DNA reads TGTGCCAGCAGTTACTCGCCTTTTCGGGAAGCTTTCTTT.

This chain uses TRBV7-2 with TRBJ1-2; D is perhaps TRBD1 (5 bases). V was cut by 2 bases and J by 6 bases, with 16 bases left in between. Germline loops: CDR1 SGHTA, CDR2 FQGNSA. The CDR3 sequence is 15 residues long. CDR3 amino acids: CASSLSTGYMDGYTF. CDR3 DNA sequence: TGTGCCAGCAGCTTAAGTACAGGTTATATGGATGGCTACACCTTC.

The rearrangement links TRBV7-2 to TRBJ1-6; D might be TRBD1 (5 bases). The germline CDR1 and CDR2 sequences are SGHTA and FQGNSA. This CDR3 is built from 14 residues. Trimming took 3 bases from V and 10 from J, leaving 13 bases between them. In DNA, the CDR3 is TGTGCCAGCAGCTTCCGGGGGAGGGACTCACCCCTCCACTTT. Its protein is CASSFRGRDSPLHF.

The chain couples TRBV4-2 to TRBJ1-6; D unresolved. Germline-derived CDR1 and CDR2 are LGHNA and YNFKEQ. The V gene lost 1 base and the J gene lost 0 bases, with 7 bases spanning the gap. The CDR3 has 16 residues. CDR3 sequence: CASSQVVGSYNSPLHF. The CDR3 DNA reads TGTGCCAGCAGCCAAGTTGTTGGCTCCTATAATTCACCCCTCCACTTT.

V is TRBV10-3 and J is TRBJ2-1; D unresolved. The germline V gene encodes CDR1 ENHRY and CDR2 SYGVKD. Trimming took 0 bases from V and 5 from J, leaving 8 bases between them. There are 14 residues in the CDR3. This CDR3 reads CAISESGLHNEQFF. The CDR3 DNA is TGTGCCATCAGTGAGTCAGGGCTACACAATGAGCAGTTCTTC.

The V call is TRBV25-1, the J call TRBJ2-7; 10 nucleotides agree with TRBD1. Unmatched junction bases numbered 9, after V lost 6 bases and J lost 4 bases. The CDR3 is 15 residues long. Per the germline V gene, CDR1 is MGHDK and CDR2 is SYGVNS. In DNA form, the CDR3 reads TGTGCCAGCAGACTTAACCGGGACAGGGGTTACGAGCAGTACTTC. As protein: CASRLNRDRGYEQYF.

The chain is built from TRBV7-3 and TRBJ2-7; 7 nucleotides match TRBD1. The CDR3 contains 13 residues. Germline V CDR1 and CDR2: SGHTA, FQGTGA. With V trimmed by 2 bases and J by 5 bases, 3 bases remained unmatched. The CDR3 DNA is TGTGCCAGCAGCTTACAGGGGGTCGACGAGCAGTACTTC. As protein: CASSLQGVDEQYF. The full variable domain, in which reference TRBV7-3 and TRBJ2-7 provide the parts outside the CDR3, is GAGVSQTPSNKVTEKGKYVELRCDPISGHTALYWYRQSLGQGPEFLIYFQGTGAADDSGLPNDRFFAVRPEGSVSTLKIQRTERGDSAVYLCASSLQGVDEQYFGPGTRLTVT.

The V call is TRBV5-1, the J call TRBJ1-6; 11 nucleotides agree with TRBD1. The CDR3 has 16 residues. Germline assignment: CDR1 SGHRS and CDR2 YFSETQ. V lost 4 bases, J lost 5 bases, and 5 bases stayed unmatched. The CDR3, as DNA: TGCGCCAGCAGCAGCGGACAGGGGGCAGATAATTCACCCCTCCACTTT. Its translation: CASSSGQGADNSPLHF.

This rearrangement joins TRBV7-9 to TRBJ2-7; no clear D gene. V lost 5 bases and J lost 6, with 17 bases in between. The CDR3 spans 14 residues. Per the germline V gene, CDR1 is SEHNR and CDR2 is FQNEAQ (reference sequence). The CDR3 reads CASSPPPPRFEQYF. CDR3 nucleotides: TGTGCCAGCAGCCCCCCACCCCCCAGGTTCGAGCAGTACTTC.

The CDR3 DNA is TGCGCCAGCAGCCAGCTGGAGGGTTTAGCCTACGAGCAGTACTTC. Translating gives CASSQLEGLAYEQYF. V and J are TRBV4-1 and TRBJ2-7, with D possibly being TRBD2 (6 bases). Germline V gene data show CDR1 as MGHRA and CDR2 as YSYEKL. This CDR3 is 15 amino acids long. Trimming shortened V by 3 bases and J by 2 bases, and 14 bases separated the two germline ends.

The chain recombines TRBV5-4 with TRBJ2-2, with TRBD1 identical over 8 bases. Germline values: CDR1 SGHNT, CDR2 YYREEE (reference sequence). V shed 0 bases and J 6 bases; nucleotides not matched to a gene: 4. The CDR3 totals 15 residues. The CDR3 bases are TGTGCCAGCAGCTTGGTTCAGGGGGCGTCCGGGGAGCTGTTTTTT. Residues: CASSLVQGASGELFF.

The CDR3 DNA reads TGTGCCAGCAGTGGCACGGCGGACAGTTCACCCCTCCACTTT. Protein product: CASSGTADSSPLHF. The chain recombines TRBV6-1 with TRBJ1-6; D possibly corresponds to TRBD1 (6 bases). CDR1 and CDR2 (germline): MNHNS, SASEGT. The length of the CDR3 is 14 residues. The ends were cut back, 4 bases at V and 9 bases at J, with 13 bases in the middle.

The chain joins TRBV6-6 to TRBJ1-2; D perhaps matches TRBD1 (6 bases). Deletions cut 2 bases from V and 4 bases from J, with 8 bases between. CDR1 is MNHNY, CDR2 SVGAGI, per germline (reference sequence). This CDR3 has 13 residues. The DNA for the CDR3 is TGTGCCAGCAGTTACGCCAGGGGCTATGGCTACACCTTC. Encoded protein: CASSYARGYGYTF.

V is TRBV21-1 and J is TRBJ1-4; TRBD1, the D gene given by the table, was not confirmed from the DNA. TRBV21-1 is recorded as a pseudogene. This CDR3 spans 12 amino acids. Here the CDR3 DNA reads TGTGCCAGCCCCCTACAGGGCGGAAAACTGTTTTTT. It translates to CASPLQGGKLFF.

V is TRBV11-2 and J is TRBJ2-3; tentatively, D is TRBD2 (5 bases). The CDR3 has 12 residues. From germline, CDR1 is SGHAT and CDR2 FQNNGV. The ends were cut back, 4 bases at V and 6 bases at J, with 8 bases in the middle. The CDR3 reads CASSYGVDTQYF. The CDR3 nucleotides are TGTGCCAGCAGCTACGGGGTTGATACGCAGTATTTT.

The chain carries TRBV28 and TRBJ2-3, with TRBD2 matching 12 bases. With V trimmed by 5 bases and J by 0 bases, 6 bases remained unmatched. Germline V gene data show CDR1 as MDHEN and CDR2 as SYDVKM. The CDR3 has 17 residues. In DNA form, the CDR3 reads TGTGCCAGCAGTCCCGGGACTAGCGGGTTTAGCACAGATACGCAGTATTTT. This translates into CASSPGTSGFSTDTQYF.

The rearrangement links TRBV12-5 to TRBJ1-1, with D possibly matching TRBD1 (6 bases). The CDR3 has 15 amino acids. V was cut by 3 bases and J by 7 bases, with 18 bases left in between. The V gene's germline CDR1 is LGHNT and CDR2 FRNRAP. The chain's CDR3 is CASGFSTGTIIEAFF. CDR3 nucleotide sequence: TGTGCTAGTGGTTTTAGTACCGGGACAATAATTGAAGCTTTCTTT.

V and J are TRBV4-1 and TRBJ1-2; 8 nucleotides align to TRBD1. The CDR3 length is 15 residues. Looked up from germline, CDR1 is MGHRA and CDR2 is YSYEKL. Germline trimming cut 4 bases from V and 5 bases from J; bases unmatched to any gene: 9. The chain's CDR3 is CASSPADRARYGYTF. In nucleotides, the CDR3 is TGCGCCAGCAGCCCCGCGGACAGGGCAAGATATGGCTACACCTTC.

The V gene is TRBV29-1, the J gene TRBJ2-5; 11 bases are shared with TRBD1. This CDR3 is built from 15 residues. Germline CDR1 is SQVTM and CDR2 is ANQGSEA. J lost 4 bases, V lost 5 bases, and 9 bases had no gene match. CDR3 sequence (DNA): TGCAGCGTTACTGGACAGGGGGCGGATCGAGAGACCCAGTACTTC. It encodes CSVTGQGADRETQYF.